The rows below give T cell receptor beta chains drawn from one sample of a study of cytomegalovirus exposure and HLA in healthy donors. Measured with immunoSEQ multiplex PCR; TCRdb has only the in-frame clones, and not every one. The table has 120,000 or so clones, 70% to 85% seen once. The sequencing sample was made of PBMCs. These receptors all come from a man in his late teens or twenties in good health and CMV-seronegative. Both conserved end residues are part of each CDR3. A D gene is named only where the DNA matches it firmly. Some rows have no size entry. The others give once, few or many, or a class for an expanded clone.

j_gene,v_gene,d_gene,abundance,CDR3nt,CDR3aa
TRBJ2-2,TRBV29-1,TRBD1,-,TGCAGCGTTGAAGGACAGGGGGCTCTCACCGGGGAGCTGTTTTTT,CSVEGQGALTGELFF
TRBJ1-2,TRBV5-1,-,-,TGCGCCAGCAGCTTCGGAGACAGCCAACATGGCTACACCTTC,CASSFGDSQHGYTF
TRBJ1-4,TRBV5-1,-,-,TGCGCCAGCAGCTTGGCAGGGGAGGGCGAAAAACTGTTTTTT,CASSLAGEGEKLFF
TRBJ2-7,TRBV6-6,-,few,TGTGCCAGCAGTTGGGGGCAGGACTCCTACGAGCAGTACTTC,CASSWGQDSYEQYF
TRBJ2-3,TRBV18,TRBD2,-,TGTGCCAGCTCAGCCCGACTAGCGGGGGTTACAGATACGCAGTATTTT,CASSARLAGVTDTQYF
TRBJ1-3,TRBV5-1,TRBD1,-,TGCGCCAGCAGCGGGACAGCTGGAAACACCATATATTTT,CASSGTAGNTIYF
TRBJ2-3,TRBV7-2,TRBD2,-,TGTGCCAGCAGCACCCCGGGAGCGGGAAATACGCAGTATTTT,CASSTPGAGNTQYF
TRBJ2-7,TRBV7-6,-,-,TGTGCCAGCAGCCCCATCGATCGAACCGGGGAGCAGTACTTC,CASSPIDRTGEQYF
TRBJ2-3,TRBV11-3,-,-,TGTGCCAGCAGCTTAGCATCAGGGGTCAGTGATACGCAGTATTTT,CASSLASGVSDTQYF
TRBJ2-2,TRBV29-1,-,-,TGCAGCGTTGACAGGGCTCACACCGGGGAGCTGTTTTTT,CSVDRAHTGELFF
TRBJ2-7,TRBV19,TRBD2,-,TGTGCCAGTAGCCCGGGACTAGTTAGCTACGAGCAGTACTTC,CASSPGLVSYEQYF
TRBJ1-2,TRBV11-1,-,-,TGTGCCAGCAGCCTCGGGGAGTCAGCTAACTATGGCTACACCTTC,CASSLGESANYGYTF
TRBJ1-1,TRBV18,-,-,TGTGCCAGCTCACCAGCAGGGCAGATACCTGAAGCTTTCTTT,CASSPAGQIPEAFF
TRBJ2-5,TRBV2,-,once,TGTGCCAGCAGTGAGGAAAGACTAGTCGGGAAGACCCAGTACTTC,CASSEERLVGKTQYF
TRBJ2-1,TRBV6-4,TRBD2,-,TGTGCCAGCAGTACCGGGACTAGCGACTACAATGAGCAGTTCTTC,CASSTGTSDYNEQFF
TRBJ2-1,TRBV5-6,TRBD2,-,TGTGCCAGCAGCTTGACTAGCGGGGTCTATGAGCAGTTCTTC,CASSLTSGVYEQFF
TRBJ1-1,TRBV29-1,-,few,TGCAGCGTTGAACTTGGGGTAGGGGGTTCTGAAGCTTTCTTT,CSVELGVGGSEAFF
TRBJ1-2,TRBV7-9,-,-,TGTGCCAGCAACCTTAGAGACATTGAGGGCTACACCTTC,CASNLRDIEGYTF
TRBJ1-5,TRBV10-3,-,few,TGTGCCATTGGTCAGGGGTTCAATCAGCCCCAGCATTTT,CAIGQGFNQPQHF
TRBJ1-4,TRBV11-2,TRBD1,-,TGTGCCAGCAGCGCACCCTACAGGGGCCCTAATGAAAAACTGTTTTTT,CASSAPYRGPNEKLFF
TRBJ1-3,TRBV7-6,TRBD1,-,TGTGCCAGCAGCTTAGAACCAGGGGGTTGGGGAAACACCATATATTTT,CASSLEPGGWGNTIYF
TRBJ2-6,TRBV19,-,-,TGTGCCAGTACTTTATCACAGGTTTACTACTCTGGGGCCAACGTCCTGACTTTC,CASTLSQVYYSGANVLTF
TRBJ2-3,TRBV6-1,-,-,TGTGCCAGCAGTGAAGCTTCCCCCTGGGGCAGCACAGATACGCAGTATTTT,CASSEASPWGSTDTQYF
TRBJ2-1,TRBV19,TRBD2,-,TGTGCCAGTAGTATTTCTAGCGGGGGTTTGAATGAGCAGTTCTTC,CASSISSGGLNEQFF
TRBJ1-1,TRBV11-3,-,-,TGTGCCAGCAGCTTTGGAGGACCGAACACTGAAGCTTTCTTT,CASSFGGPNTEAFF
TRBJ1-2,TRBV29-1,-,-,TGCAGCGTTTTACAGGATGGCTACACCTTC,CSVLQDGYTF
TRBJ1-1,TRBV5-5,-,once,TGTGCCAGCACCAATTTAGGGGACACTGAAGCTTTCTTT,CASTNLGDTEAFF
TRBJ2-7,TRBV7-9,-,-,TGTGCCAGCAGCCTAGCTGACAGCTCCTACGAGCAGTACTTC,CASSLADSSYEQYF
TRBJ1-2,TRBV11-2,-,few,TGTGCCAGCAGCTCGACAGGAATTTATGGCTACACCTTC,CASSSTGIYGYTF
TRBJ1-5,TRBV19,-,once,TGTGCCAGTAGTGACAGAGGTCAGCCCCAGCATTTT,CASSDRGQPQHF